The next 12 T cell receptor beta chains were all read from a single sample in a study of blood T cell repertoires in COVID-19. The data were produced by immunoSEQ multiplex PCR, yet TCRdb's version contains in-frame clones alone and is incomplete. The data show some 97,000 clones, about 83% seen once. The sample taken for sequencing was peripheral blood. The receptor set was obtained from a human donor in a cohort sampled during active COVID-19.

The chain is built from TRBV30 and TRBJ2-3; 12 nucleotides line up with TRBD2. Germline V gene data show CDR1 as GTSNPN and CDR2 as SVGIG (reference sequence). The CDR3 spans 14 residues. V trimming: 3 bases; J trimming: 4 bases; junction bases outside the gene matches: 2. The CDR3 spells CAWRGLAGPDTQYF. CDR3 sequence (DNA): TGTGCCTGGAGGGGACTAGCGGGCCCAGATACGCAGTATTTT.

The chain joins TRBV5-1 to TRBJ2-1; 12 bases align to TRBD1. This CDR3 comprises 14 residues. The J segment lost 8 bases and the V segment lost 4 bases, leaving 4 bases of the junction unmatched. Looked up from germline, CDR1 is SGHRS and CDR2 is YFSETQ. The CDR3 spells CASSPGQGADEQFF. The CDR3, as DNA: TGCGCCAGCAGCCCGGGACAGGGGGCTGATGAGCAGTTCTTC.

The V call is TRBV19, the J call TRBJ1-1; D is perhaps TRBD1 (6 bases). Germline-derived CDR1 and CDR2 are LNHDA and SQIVND (reference sequence). V was shortened by 0 bases and J by 4 bases, with 18 bases between the two germline ends. CDR3 size: 17 residues. In DNA form, the CDR3 reads TGTGCCAGTAGTATAGAAGCGGGAGACAGGCTACTCACTGAAGCTTTCTTT. This gives the protein CASSIEAGDRLLTEAFF.

V gene TRBV5-1 combines with J gene TRBJ2-5; the D gene is possibly TRBD2 (6 bases). This CDR3 is 13 amino acids long. V was cut by 4 bases and J by 4 bases, with 11 bases left in between. Per germline, CDR1 SGHRS and CDR2 YFSETQ. Here the CDR3 reads CASSVTSRETQYF. DNA of the CDR3: TGCGCCAGCAGCGTAACTAGCCGAGAGACCCAGTACTTC.

In its sample, this clone was seen a few times. V is TRBV19 and J is TRBJ1-6; D call uncertain. V lost 5 bases and J 8 bases, leaving 16 bases between the germline ends. Germline CDR1 and CDR2: LNHDA and SQIVND (reference sequence). The CDR3 contains 15 residues. The CDR3 DNA sequence: TGTGCCAGTAGTGTGGGAGCGGCCGGGGATTCACCCCTCCACTTT. The encoded protein is CASSVGAAGDSPLHF.

V is TRBV27 and J is TRBJ1-5; D unresolved. Trimming pared 5 bases from V and 0 bases from J, leaving 8 bases between. Germline assignment: CDR1 MNHEY and CDR2 SMNVEV (reference sequence). This CDR3 contains 14 residues. The CDR3 reads CASSLQYSNQPQHF. The DNA of the CDR3 is TGTGCCAGCAGTCTACAGTATAGCAATCAGCCCCAGCATTTT.

The chain uses TRBV7-9 and TRBJ1-3; D is ambiguous. Germline values: CDR1 SEHNR, CDR2 FQNEAQ (reference sequence). Trimming pared 2 bases from V and 0 bases from J, leaving 17 bases between. The length of the CDR3 is 18 residues. As DNA, the CDR3 is TGTGCCAGCAGCTTATGGCCCCGAGGGCGGAGCTCTGGAAACACCATATATTTT. This translates into CASSLWPRGRSSGNTIYF.

This clone has a single count. This rearrangement joins TRBV18 to TRBJ1-3; D remains ambiguous. In germline, CDR1 is KGHSH, CDR2 LQKENI. The CDR3 sequence is 14 residues long. V lost 8 bases, J lost 0 bases, and 11 bases lay in between. In DNA, the CDR3 is TGTGCCAGCCCCGGTCCCCTCTCTGGAAACACCATATATTTT. Translated: CASPGPLSGNTIYF.

The V and J genes are TRBV18 and TRBJ2-6, with TRBD2 as a possible D gene (5 bases). The CDR3 is made up of 17 amino acids. The ends were cut back, 5 bases at V and 2 bases at J, with 16 bases in the middle. Germline CDR1 reads KGHSH; CDR2 reads LQKENI. CDR3 residues: CASSMDGFGAGANVLTF. DNA of the CDR3: TGTGCCAGCTCAATGGATGGATTCGGGGCTGGGGCCAACGTCCTGACTTTC.

The rearrangement joins TRBV6-1 to TRBJ2-7; the D gene is possibly TRBD1 (5 bases). Trimming took 2 bases from V and 2 from J, leaving 16 bases between them. Per germline, CDR1 MNHNS and CDR2 SASEGT. The length of the CDR3 is 16 residues. The CDR3 DNA reads as TGTGCCAGCAGTGAACAGGGTGCGAACTTACCCTACGAGCAGTACTTC. The encoded protein is CASSEQGANLPYEQYF.

The chain has TRBV7-2 and TRBJ2-7; tentatively, D is TRBD2 (7 bases). CDR3 length: 14 residues. CDR1 and CDR2 from the germline V gene are SGHTA and FQGNSA. With 0 bases removed from V and 4 bases from J, the gap between germline ends came to 10 bases. CDR3 nucleotide sequence: TGTGCCAGCAGCTTAGCGGGGGGGCGATACGAGCAGTACTTC. It specifies CASSLAGGRYEQYF.

This clone was seen only once. The chain joins TRBV7-2 to TRBJ1-3, with a tentative D call TRBD1 (6 bases). The germline V gene encodes CDR1 SGHTA and CDR2 FQGNSA. CDR3 size: 16 residues. Trimming pared 5 bases from V and 4 bases from J, leaving 18 bases between. This chain's CDR3 is CASSLITGSIGNTIYF. The CDR3 nucleotides read TGTGCCAGCAGCCTAATCACAGGGTCAATCGGAAACACCATATATTTT.